This T cell receptor (beta chain) was identified in a study of PD-1 blockade in classical Hodgkin lymphoma. Profiled with immunoSEQ multiplex PCR; TCRdb holds only in-frame clones, not every one. Counted here are around 53,000 clones, about 75% occurring once; the ten biggest clones make up roughly 12%. Time point described: cycle 4 day 1 (C4D1), after about 6 weeks of nivolumab. There was relapse after autologous stem cell transplantation in every patient, and there was variation in brentuximab vedotin exposure. The CDR3 has 16 residues. The germline CDR1 and CDR2 sequences are MNHEY and SVGAGI. The V gene end was trimmed by 2 bases and the J gene end by 5 bases; junction bases not matched to a gene: 8.

This receptor was taken from a human donor with classical Hodgkin lymphoma. The chain couples TRBV6-5 to TRBJ2-5, with 10 nucleotides matching TRBD1. The sample was peripheral blood mononuclear cells (PBMCs), taken before the fourth cycle of nivolumab. CDR3 bases: TGTGCCAGCAGTTACAGCTGGGAGGGACAGGGGGAGACCCAGTACTTC. This encodes CASSYSWEGQGETQYF.